Listed below are T cell receptor beta chains from one sample, sequenced in a study of Graves' ophthalmopathy and Graves' hyperthyroidism. TCRdb reanalysed the multiplex PCR reads using MiXCR and keeps one entry per CDR3 protein. The sample comprises over 500,000 distinct CDR3 sequences, about 24% of which are singletons, and approximately 7.7% rests with the top ten. The sequencing input was peripheral blood. The receptors originated from a woman aged 18-30 years with stable Graves' hyperthyroidism. Some clones in this sample may be carry-over from other donors' samples. The CDR3 runs from the conserved cysteine through the conserved F or W. Each record gives: V gene, J gene, clone size, D gene, CDR3 protein, CDR3 DNA. The D gene is left open where the match is weak. The size of a clone is reported for some rows only, either as once, few or many, or as a class for expanded clones.

V gene: TRBV2
J gene: TRBJ1-2
clone size: many
D gene: -
CDR3 protein: CASSDRVGYTF
CDR3 DNA: TGTGCCAGCAGTGACAGGGTTGGCTACACCTTC

V gene: TRBV12-3/TRBV12-4
J gene: TRBJ1-1
clone size: -
D gene: -
CDR3 protein: CASSIRLTNTEAFF
CDR3 DNA: TGTGCCAGCAGTATAAGACTTACGAACACTGAAGCTTTCTTT

V gene: TRBV5-1
J gene: TRBJ2-2
clone size: -
D gene: TRBD1
CDR3 protein: CASSLAGGQGGAGELFF
CDR3 DNA: TGCGCCAGCAGCTTGGCCGGAGGACAGGGCGGCGCCGGGGAGCTGTTTTTT

V gene: TRBV6-4
J gene: TRBJ1-6
clone size: few
D gene: -
CDR3 protein: CASSRWRENSPLHF
CDR3 DNA: TGTGCCAGCAGTCGGTGGCGAGAAAATTCACCCCTCCACTTT

V gene: TRBV12-3/TRBV12-4
J gene: TRBJ2-4
clone size: many
D gene: TRBD1
CDR3 protein: CASRTGTGRDIKYF
CDR3 DNA: TGTGCCAGCAGGACCGGGACAGGGCGAGACATTAAGTACTTC

V gene: TRBV27
J gene: TRBJ1-5
clone size: -
D gene: -
CDR3 protein: CASSYGPSFSNQPQHF
CDR3 DNA: TGTGCCAGCAGTTATGGGCCGTCCTTTAGCAATCAGCCCCAGCATTTT

V gene: TRBV7-2
J gene: TRBJ2-4
clone size: many
D gene: -
CDR3 protein: CASSSTSSENIQYF
CDR3 DNA: TGTGCCAGCAGCTCGACCAGCAGCGAAAACATTCAGTACTTC

V gene: TRBV7-2
J gene: TRBJ1-2
clone size: many
D gene: -
CDR3 protein: CASSLNQYGYTF
CDR3 DNA: TGTGCCAGCAGCTTAAACCAATATGGCTACACCTTC

V gene: TRBV20-1
J gene: TRBJ1-5
clone size: many
D gene: -
CDR3 protein: CSAHRDNNQPQHF
CDR3 DNA: TGCAGTGCCCACCGGGACAACAATCAGCCCCAGCATTTT

V gene: TRBV5-1
J gene: TRBJ2-5
clone size: -
D gene: -
CDR3 protein: CASSLLAYQETQYF
CDR3 DNA: TGCGCCAGCAGCTTGTTGGCGTACCAAGAGACCCAGTACTTC

V gene: TRBV4-1
J gene: TRBJ1-1
clone size: many
D gene: -
CDR3 protein: CASSERGDDTEAFF
CDR3 DNA: TGCGCCAGCAGCGAAAGGGGCGACGACACTGAAGCTTTCTTT

V gene: TRBV30
J gene: TRBJ2-7
clone size: few
D gene: -
CDR3 protein: CAWSVQFQGGNYEQYF
CDR3 DNA: TGTGCCTGGAGTGTACAGTTTCAGGGGGGTAACTACGAGCAGTACTTC

V gene: TRBV12-3/TRBV12-4
J gene: TRBJ1-6
clone size: few
D gene: -
CDR3 protein: CASALGRGGSYNSPLHF
CDR3 DNA: TGTGCCAGCGCATTAGGGAGAGGCGGGTCCTATAATTCACCCCTCCACTTT

V gene: TRBV11-2
J gene: TRBJ1-4
clone size: few
D gene: -
CDR3 protein: CASSFVRAKNEKLFF
CDR3 DNA: TGTGCCAGCAGCTTTGTGCGTGCGAAGAATGAAAAACTGTTTTTT

V gene: TRBV11-2
J gene: TRBJ2-7
clone size: -
D gene: TRBD2
CDR3 protein: CASSPGLAGHEQYF
CDR3 DNA: TGTGCCAGCAGCCCGGGACTAGCAGGACACGAGCAGTACTTC

V gene: TRBV6-1
J gene: TRBJ1-2
clone size: -
D gene: -
CDR3 protein: CASSRGPEGYTF
CDR3 DNA: TGTGCCAGCAGTAGGGGACCGGAGGGCTACACCTTC

V gene: TRBV3-2
J gene: TRBJ1-5
clone size: many
D gene: -
CDR3 protein: CASSQEPPGVVPQHF
CDR3 DNA: TGTGCCAGCAGCCAAGAGCCCCCCGGAGTGGTGCCCCAGCATTTT

V gene: TRBV20-1
J gene: TRBJ2-7
clone size: -
D gene: -
CDR3 protein: CSPGISYEQYF
CDR3 DNA: TGCAGTCCTGGAATCTCCTACGAGCAGTACTTC

V gene: TRBV28
J gene: TRBJ2-7
clone size: few
D gene: TRBD1
CDR3 protein: CASSLFGQGKAYEQYF
CDR3 DNA: TGTGCCAGCAGTTTATTCGGACAGGGTAAGGCCTACGAGCAGTACTTC

V gene: TRBV20-1
J gene: TRBJ2-7
clone size: many
D gene: -
CDR3 protein: CSARKGSYEQYF
CDR3 DNA: TGCAGTGCTAGAAAAGGCAGCTACGAGCAGTACTTC

V gene: TRBV12-3/TRBV12-4
J gene: TRBJ2-5
clone size: many
D gene: TRBD2
CDR3 protein: CASSFPSGGLGETQYF
CDR3 DNA: TGTGCCAGCAGTTTTCCGAGCGGGGGCCTTGGGGAGACCCAGTACTTC

V gene: TRBV4-1
J gene: TRBJ2-7
clone size: -
D gene: TRBD1
CDR3 protein: CASSPRGLPSSYEQYF
CDR3 DNA: TGCGCCAGCAGTCCGAGGGGGCTTCCGAGCTCCTACGAGCAGTACTTC

V gene: TRBV6-1
J gene: TRBJ2-7
clone size: many
D gene: TRBD2
CDR3 protein: CASSEAGGSGIVDEQYF
CDR3 DNA: TGTGCCAGCAGTGAAGCTGGGGGTAGCGGGATCGTCGACGAGCAGTACTTC

V gene: TRBV11-2
J gene: TRBJ2-2
clone size: -
D gene: -
CDR3 protein: CASTTGLPGELFF
CDR3 DNA: TGTGCCAGCACCACAGGGTTACCCGGGGAGCTGTTTTTT

V gene: TRBV29-1
J gene: TRBJ1-1
clone size: many
D gene: -
CDR3 protein: CSVEGGEGLNTEAFF
CDR3 DNA: TGCAGCGTTGAAGGGGGGGAGGGCCTCAACACTGAAGCTTTCTTT

V gene: TRBV5-1
J gene: TRBJ1-2
clone size: many
D gene: -
CDR3 protein: CASSLDPEYYGYTF
CDR3 DNA: TGCGCCAGCAGCTTGGATCCAGAGTACTATGGCTACACCTTC

V gene: TRBV30
J gene: TRBJ1-6
clone size: few
D gene: -
CDR3 protein: CAWDRLGARRSPLHF
CDR3 DNA: TGTGCCTGGGACAGACTGGGGGCACGGAGGTCACCCCTCCACTTT

V gene: TRBV12-3/TRBV12-4
J gene: TRBJ1-2
clone size: -
D gene: -
CDR3 protein: CASSPRGPSGYTF
CDR3 DNA: TGTGCCAGCAGTCCGAGGGGTCCCTCTGGCTACACCTTC

V gene: TRBV2
J gene: TRBJ1-1
clone size: many
D gene: -
CDR3 protein: CASSPMRQTEAFF
CDR3 DNA: TGTGCCAGCAGTCCAATGAGGCAGACTGAAGCTTTCTTT

V gene: TRBV28
J gene: TRBJ1-5
clone size: -
D gene: -
CDR3 protein: CASSSRDLGGNQPQHF
CDR3 DNA: TGTGCCAGCAGTTCGAGGGATCTGGGGGGCAATCAGCCCCAGCATTTT

V gene: TRBV6-2/TRBV6-3
J gene: TRBJ2-7
clone size: -
D gene: -
CDR3 protein: CASNQGTHVGEQYF
CDR3 DNA: TGTGCCAGCAATCAAGGGACTCACGTAGGCGAGCAGTACTTC

V gene: TRBV11-2
J gene: TRBJ1-1
clone size: many
D gene: -
CDR3 protein: CASSQGDNTEAFF
CDR3 DNA: TGTGCCAGCAGCCAGGGAGATAACACTGAAGCTTTCTTT

V gene: TRBV6-2/TRBV6-3
J gene: TRBJ2-2
clone size: many
D gene: -
CDR3 protein: CASSTGTGELFF
CDR3 DNA: TGTGCCAGCAGCACCGGCACCGGGGAGCTGTTTTTT

V gene: TRBV5-1
J gene: TRBJ1-1
clone size: -
D gene: -
CDR3 protein: CASSLDGWENTEAFF
CDR3 DNA: TGCGCCAGCAGCTTGGATGGTTGGGAAAACACTGAAGCTTTCTTT

V gene: TRBV6-5
J gene: TRBJ2-7
clone size: -
D gene: -
CDR3 protein: CASSYAYMAGTYEQYF
CDR3 DNA: TGTGCCAGCAGTTACGCGTATATGGCGGGTACCTACGAGCAGTACTTC

V gene: TRBV2
J gene: TRBJ2-7
clone size: many
D gene: TRBD1
CDR3 protein: CASTTGLILTYEQYF
CDR3 DNA: TGTGCCAGCACGACAGGGCTAATTCTTACCTACGAGCAGTACTTC

V gene: TRBV28
J gene: TRBJ1-1
clone size: many
D gene: TRBD1
CDR3 protein: CASRPAPPNRGTEAFF
CDR3 DNA: TGTGCCAGCAGACCCGCCCCCCCAAACAGGGGCACTGAAGCTTTCTTT

V gene: TRBV6-1
J gene: TRBJ2-5
clone size: many
D gene: TRBD1
CDR3 protein: CASRAGGEGTQYF
CDR3 DNA: TGTGCCAGCAGAGCAGGGGGCGAAGGGACCCAGTACTTC

V gene: TRBV13
J gene: TRBJ1-2
clone size: few
D gene: -
CDR3 protein: CASSLELDLSSGYTF
CDR3 DNA: TGTGCCAGCAGCTTAGAATTGGATTTGTCTTCTGGCTACACCTTC

V gene: TRBV29-1
J gene: TRBJ1-5
clone size: many
D gene: -
CDR3 protein: CSVVGSSNQPQHF
CDR3 DNA: TGCAGCGTTGTTGGCAGTAGCAATCAGCCCCAGCATTTT

V gene: TRBV27
J gene: TRBJ2-6
clone size: -
D gene: TRBD1
CDR3 protein: CASSIRGLGANVLTF
CDR3 DNA: TGTGCCAGCAGCATCAGGGGGCTTGGGGCCAACGTCCTGACTTTC

V gene: TRBV19
J gene: TRBJ2-2
clone size: many
D gene: -
CDR3 protein: CASSITGDTGELFF
CDR3 DNA: TGTGCCAGTAGTATTACGGGCGACACCGGGGAGCTGTTTTTT

V gene: TRBV5-1
J gene: TRBJ1-2
clone size: many
D gene: -
CDR3 protein: CASTPSRAGDLYGYTF
CDR3 DNA: TGCGCCAGCACCCCGAGCCGGGCAGGGGACCTCTATGGCTACACCTTC

V gene: TRBV6-5
J gene: TRBJ1-2
clone size: many
D gene: -
CDR3 protein: CASSYSDISYGYTF
CDR3 DNA: TGTGCCAGCAGTTACTCCGACATAAGCTATGGCTACACCTTC

V gene: TRBV7-2
J gene: TRBJ2-7
clone size: many
D gene: TRBD1
CDR3 protein: CASSGGGTGATYEQYF
CDR3 DNA: TGTGCCAGCAGTGGCGGCGGGACAGGGGCTACCTACGAGCAGTACTTC

V gene: TRBV25-1
J gene: TRBJ2-7
clone size: many
D gene: -
CDR3 protein: CASSGRNEQYF
CDR3 DNA: TGTGCCAGCAGTGGAAGAAACGAGCAGTACTTC

V gene: TRBV29-1
J gene: TRBJ1-2
clone size: -
D gene: -
CDR3 protein: CSVGSRGAGYTF
CDR3 DNA: TGCAGCGTTGGCAGCAGGGGTGCTGGCTACACCTTC

V gene: TRBV5-1
J gene: TRBJ2-5
clone size: many
D gene: -
CDR3 protein: CASSLDGSGEETQYF
CDR3 DNA: TGCGCCAGCAGCTTGGACGGTTCAGGGGAAGAGACCCAGTACTTC

V gene: TRBV27
J gene: TRBJ2-5
clone size: many
D gene: TRBD2
CDR3 protein: CASSDNRAGGETQYF
CDR3 DNA: TGTGCCAGCAGTGACAACAGGGCGGGGGGAGAGACCCAGTACTTC